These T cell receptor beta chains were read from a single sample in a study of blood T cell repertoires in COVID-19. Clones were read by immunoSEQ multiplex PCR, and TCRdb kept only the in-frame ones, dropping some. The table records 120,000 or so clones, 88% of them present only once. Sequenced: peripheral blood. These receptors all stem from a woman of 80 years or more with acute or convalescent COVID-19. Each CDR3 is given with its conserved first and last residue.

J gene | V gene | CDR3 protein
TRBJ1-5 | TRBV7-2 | CASSFQGIEQPQHF
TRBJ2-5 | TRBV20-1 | CSADNRGNQYF
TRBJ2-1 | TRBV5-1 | CASSLIGGRTGNEQFF
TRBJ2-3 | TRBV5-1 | CASSFRTGGSRNGWESTDTQYF
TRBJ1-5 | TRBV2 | CASRRREAPNQPQHF
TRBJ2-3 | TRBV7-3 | CASSRAGEADTQYF
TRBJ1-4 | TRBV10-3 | CAIRTGSDEKLFF
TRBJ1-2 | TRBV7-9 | CASSLTGDHYGYTF
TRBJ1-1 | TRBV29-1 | CSVGTGTGGRTEAFF
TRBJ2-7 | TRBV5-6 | CASSFYRTSSYEQYF
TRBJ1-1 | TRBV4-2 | CASSQEVSNTEAFF
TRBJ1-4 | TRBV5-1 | CASSLQGDSLSKLFF
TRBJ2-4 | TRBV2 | CASRDGTVNIQYF
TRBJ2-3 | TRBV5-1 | CASSTRPGGGTDTQYF
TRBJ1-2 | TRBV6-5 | CASLTIRQGGGYTF
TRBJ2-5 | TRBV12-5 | CASGLVPTEETQYF
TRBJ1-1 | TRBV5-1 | CASSSSGGWTEAFF
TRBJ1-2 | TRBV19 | CASTSTGPYGYTF
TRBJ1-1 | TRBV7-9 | CASSLALGARGEAFF
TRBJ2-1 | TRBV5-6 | CASSKLPRGQFF
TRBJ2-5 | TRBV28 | CASSLRQGLAGTQYF
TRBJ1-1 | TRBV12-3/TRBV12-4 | CASSRQAMIAFF
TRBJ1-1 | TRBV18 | CASSQVREDTEAFF
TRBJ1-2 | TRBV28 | CASSGQGMGYYGYTF
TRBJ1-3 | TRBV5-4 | CASKGGSSGTGGNTIYF
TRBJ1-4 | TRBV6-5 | CASSYGTAGEKLFF
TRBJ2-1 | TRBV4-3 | CASSQDYGGGAGNEQFF
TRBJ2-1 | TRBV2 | CASSVERDPHNEQFF
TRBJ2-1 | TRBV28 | CAMGRGGYEQFF
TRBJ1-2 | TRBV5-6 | CASRVIQGARYGYTF
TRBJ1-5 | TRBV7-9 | CASSLGGGQPQHF
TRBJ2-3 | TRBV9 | CASSVGRGTDTQYF
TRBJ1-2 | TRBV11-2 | CASSLATGFYGYTF
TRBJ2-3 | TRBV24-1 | CATSDFPDSAADTQYF
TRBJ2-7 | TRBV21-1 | CASSKVGTVAYEQYF
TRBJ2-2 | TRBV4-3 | CASSQEASGFIGELFF
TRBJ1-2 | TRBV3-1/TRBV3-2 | CASSQDRGTGGYTF
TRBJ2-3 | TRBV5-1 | CASSPGRVAGDTDTQYF
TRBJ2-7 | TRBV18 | CASSPIEPSYEQYF
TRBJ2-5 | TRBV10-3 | CAISDLKLGVETQYF
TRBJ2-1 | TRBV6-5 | CASGGLAFNEQFF
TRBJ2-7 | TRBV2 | CASTGERSSYEQYF
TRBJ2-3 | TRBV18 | CASSPSNLISSTDTQYF
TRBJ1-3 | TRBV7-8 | CASSLIPNSHTIYF
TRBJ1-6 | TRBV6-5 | CASSAGPYNSPLHF
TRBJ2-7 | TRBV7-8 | CASSTKGLTSYEQYF
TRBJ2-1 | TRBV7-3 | CASSPDEGWLPNSYNEQFF
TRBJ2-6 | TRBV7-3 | CASSFGQTGANVLTF